This T cell receptor (beta chain) was obtained from a study of blood T cell repertoires in COVID-19. As for the study in general: Samples representing acute and convalescent COVID-19 were sourced from the United States, Italy and Spain. PBMCs, B-cell-depleted T cells, or T cells were the source of the cDNA or gDNA that made up the material.

In the original analysis: Quantification of nucleated cells was approximated via reference gene primer amplification. Profiling relied on immunoSEQ multiplex PCR, and the TCRdb table lists in-frame clones only, not all of them. The DNA gave D and trimming, while V, J and clone size come from that table. Of 50,000 to 65,000 clones detected, around 85% appear once; the ten largest clones hold more than 14%. Comments on this clone: An end of the junction does not agree with germline; a read error may underlie this.

The sequenced sample was peripheral blood. The TCR comes from a human donor in a cohort sampled during active COVID-19.

In DNA form, the CDR3 reads TGCAGTGCTAGGGCTCGGGACTTC. Amino acid sequence: CSARARDF. The gene calls are TRBV20-1 and TRBJ1-2; D remains unclear. This CDR3 contains 8 residues. Germline V CDR1 and CDR2: DFQATT, SNEGSKA (reference sequence).